This paragraph reports one T cell receptor (beta chain). Its antigen is undetermined. The sample comes from a study of blood T cells in healthy people across ages. Study information: There was about one barcoded beta molecule captured by template switching per two T cells. Regarding the study as a whole: No one knew whether donors had CMV, which possibly confounded expanded clonotype changes. Roughly linear declines in TCR beta diversity per million T cells occurred with age.

The CDR3 loop spans 16 amino acids. The J segment lost 3 bases and the V segment lost 3 bases, leaving 5 bases of the junction unmatched. With a J-beta primer mix and a sample-barcoded 5' primer, a second PCR ran roughly 6 to 12 cycles. TCRdb analysed the 5' RACE reads with MiXCR anew, one entry per CDR3 protein. Seen here are a few hundred thousand distinct CDR3 sequences, 27% observed once, and the top ten hold roughly 3.5%. The sample was also reused in another study, on T cells of mothers and their children.

The source is a boy aged 2 to 9 in good health. Sequencing was done on a sample of blood. V usage is TRBV12-3 or TRBV12-4 and J usage is TRBJ2-3; 11 nucleotides agree with TRBD2. DNA of the CDR3: TGTGCCAGCAGTTTTTCGTCTAGCGGGGGGACAGATACGCAGTATTTT. The encoded protein is CASSFSSSGGTDTQYF.